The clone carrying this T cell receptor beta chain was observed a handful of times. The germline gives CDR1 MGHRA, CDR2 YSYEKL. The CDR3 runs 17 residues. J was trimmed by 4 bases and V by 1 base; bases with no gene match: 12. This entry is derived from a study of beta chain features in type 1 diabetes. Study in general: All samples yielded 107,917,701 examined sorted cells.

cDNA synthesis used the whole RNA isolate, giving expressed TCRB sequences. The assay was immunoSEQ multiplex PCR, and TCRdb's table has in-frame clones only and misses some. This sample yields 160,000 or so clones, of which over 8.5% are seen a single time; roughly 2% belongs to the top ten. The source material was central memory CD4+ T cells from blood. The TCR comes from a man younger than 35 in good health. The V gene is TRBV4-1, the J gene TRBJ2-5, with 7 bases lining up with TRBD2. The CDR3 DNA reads TGCGCCAGCAGCCAAGGCCCGTCGGCGGGAGTGGGAGAGACCCAGTACTTC. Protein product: CASSQGPSAGVGETQYF.